A single sample is the source of the 8 T cell receptor beta chains below, sequenced in a study of blood T cell repertoires in COVID-19. Sequencing was performed with immunoSEQ multiplex PCR; in TCRdb, only in-frame clones are kept and a portion is missing. The data hold approximately 75,000 clones, with 85% observed a single time. The sample consisted of peripheral blood. Receptors originate from a man of 80 years or more with acute or convalescent COVID-19.

This rearrangement joins TRBV19 to TRBJ1-5; TRBD1 agrees at 7 bases. The V and J ends lost 4 bases and 5 bases, in that order; junction bases with no gene match: 11. The CDR3 has 16 amino acids. Per the germline V gene, CDR1 is LNHDA and CDR2 is SQIVND (reference sequence). The CDR3 DNA reads TGTGCCAGTAGTACCTTTTTCGACAGGGAGGATCAGCCCCAGCATTTT. It encodes CASSTFFDREDQPQHF.

V is TRBV11-2 and J is TRBJ2-7, with D possibly TRBD1 on 5 matching bases. Germline V gene data show CDR1 as SGHAT and CDR2 as FQNNGV. This CDR3 has 13 residues. Trimming left V 3 bases short and J 3 bases short, with 9 bases between. CDR3 amino acids: CASSFPQGYEQYF. The CDR3 bases are TGTGCCAGCAGCTTTCCCCAGGGCTACGAGCAGTACTTC.

The genes are TRBV11-3 and TRBJ2-2; 9 positions agree with TRBD1. The CDR3 runs 18 residues. Germline assignment: CDR1 SGHNT and CDR2 YENEEA. With 2 bases clipped from V and 2 bases from J, the junction kept 9 bases outside the gene matches. The CDR3 coding sequence is TGTGCCAGCAGCTTAAGCTATTCGGGACAGGGAAACACCGGGGAGCTGTTTTTT. The encoded protein is CASSLSYSGQGNTGELFF.

The chain employs TRBV3-1 (or the pseudogene TRBV3-2) and TRBJ2-3; 8 bases are a match to TRBD2. The V and J ends lost 2 bases and 5 bases, in that order; junction bases with no gene match: 6. Germline CDR1 and CDR2: LGHDT and YNNKEL (reference sequence). This CDR3 has 15 residues. The CDR3 nucleotides read TGTGCCAGCAGCCAAAACGGGAGGGCCATAGATACGCAGTATTTT. Translation: CASSQNGRAIDTQYF.

V usage is TRBV19 and J usage is TRBJ2-2, with 9 bases fitting TRBD1. CDR1 and CDR2 from the germline V gene are LNHDA and SQIVND (reference sequence). The CDR3 spans 15 residues. J was trimmed by 5 bases and V by 5 bases; bases with no gene match: 6. CDR3 coding DNA: TGTGCCAGTAGTGTAGGACAGGGGTGGACCGGGGAGCTGTTTTTT. It specifies CASSVGQGWTGELFF. The variable domain in full, with the rest retrieved from reference TRBV19 and TRBJ2-2, is DGGITQSPKYLFRKEGQNVTLSCEQNLNHDAMYWYRQDPGQGLRLIYYSQIVNDFQKGDIAEGYSVSREKKESFPLTVTSAQKNPTAFYLCASSVGQGWTGELFFGEGSRLTVL.

V usage is TRBV19 and J usage is TRBJ2-7; perhaps TRBD2 as D (7 bases). Germline CDR1 LNHDA, CDR2 SQIVND (reference sequence). The V gene lost 3 bases and the J gene lost 2 bases, with 14 bases spanning the gap. This CDR3 is built from 15 residues. CDR3 DNA sequence: TGTGCCAGTAGTATCGGCGGGGGCAAAGCCTACGAGCAGTACTTC. Translation: CASSIGGGKAYEQYF.

The chain joins TRBV7-2 to TRBJ2-3; D might be TRBD2 (6 bases). CDR1 is SGHTA and CDR2 is FQGNSA in the germline V gene. The V end lost 1 base, the J end lost 4 bases, and 9 bases lay between the germline ends. CDR3 length: 14 residues. CDR3 nucleotides: TGTGCCAGCAGCTTAGTGGGAGGTGCAGATACGCAGTATTTT. Its protein product is CASSLVGGADTQYF.

DNA for the CDR3: TGTGCCAGCAGTGTGTTACAGGATAATTCACCCCTCCACTTT. Protein product: CASSVLQDNSPLHF. The rearrangement joins TRBV2 to TRBJ1-6; D is possibly TRBD1 (5 bases). The CDR3 loop spans 14 amino acids. Between the trimmed V and J ends, which lost 4 bases and 5 bases, there was a span of 9 bases. Germline-derived CDR1 and CDR2 are SNHLY and FYNNEI. Using reference TRBV2 and TRBJ1-6 for the parts outside the CDR3, the full variable domain is EPEVTQTPSHQVTQMGQEVILRCVPISNHLYFYWYRQILGQKVEFLVSFYNNEISEKSEIFDDQFSVERPDGSNFTLKIRSTKLEDSAMYFCASSVLQDNSPLHFGNGTRLTVT.